These 6 T cell receptor beta chains were all obtained from the same sample, sequenced in a study of PD-1 blockade in classical Hodgkin lymphoma. Produced via immunoSEQ multiplex PCR; TCRdb's table is partial and in-frame only. The sample lists 90,000 to 100,000 clones; roughly 80% were seen once. With no exception, relapse followed autologous stem cell transplantation in all patients, and brentuximab vedotin exposure varied. Sequencing was performed on peripheral blood mononuclear cells (PBMCs), taken before the second cycle of nivolumab. The source of these receptors is a human donor with classical Hodgkin lymphoma.

J is TRBJ2-7 and V is TRBV6-5, with TRBD1 matching over 7 bases. V gave up 8 bases and J gave up 6 bases; unmatched junction bases: 10. There are 13 residues in the CDR3. CDR1 is MNHEY, CDR2 SVGAGI, per germline. CDR3 in amino acids: CASSPRGTAEQYF. The DNA for the CDR3 is TGTGCCAGCTCCCCCAGGGGGACAGCCGAGCAGTACTTC.

The sample holds a few counts of this clone. The V call is TRBV12-5, the J call TRBJ2-7; 14 positions match TRBD2. Germline CDR1 LGHNT, CDR2 FRNRAP. The trim removed 6 bases at V and 7 bases at J, leaving 5 bases unmatched. This CDR3 contains 14 residues. The CDR3 DNA reads as TGTGCTAGTGGGGGACTAGCGGGAGCTGGGGAGCAGTACTTC. Its translation is CASGGLAGAGEQYF.

J is TRBJ2-2 and V is TRBV11-2, with TRBD1 identical over 9 bases. V shed 4 bases, J shed 8 bases, and the junction held 11 bases outside the gene matches. The CDR3 totals 16 residues. In germline, CDR1 is SGHAT, CDR2 FQNNGV. CDR3 bases: TGTGCCAGCAGCTACACCGGGACAGGGATATTAGGGGAGCTGTTTTTT. This encodes CASSYTGTGILGELFF.

The V gene is TRBV4-2, the J gene TRBJ1-5; D might be TRBD1 (6 bases). The CDR3 is made up of 16 amino acids. V lost 1 base to trimming and J lost 2 bases, with 12 bases between them. Germline-derived CDR1 and CDR2 are LGHNA and YNFKEQ. CDR3 loop: CASSQAPQGGNQPQHF. CDR3 in DNA: TGTGCCAGCAGCCAAGCTCCACAGGGAGGCAATCAGCCCCAGCATTTT.

This chain joins TRBV7-2 and TRBJ2-7; a weak D match, TRBD2 (6 bases). The CDR3 covers 13 residues. V dropped 1 base and J dropped 10 bases, with 14 bases sitting between them. CDR1 and CDR2 from the germline V gene are SGHTA and FQGNSA. The CDR3 coding sequence is TGTGCCAGCAGCTTAGGATACGGAGGGATTCAGTACTTC. Translated, it gives CASSLGYGGIQYF.

The chain is built from TRBV7-6 and TRBJ1-1; D may be TRBD1 (6 bases). The ends were cut back, 0 bases at V and 0 bases at J, with 11 bases in the middle. The length of the CDR3 is 16 residues. Per germline, CDR1 SGHVS and CDR2 FNYEAQ. In nucleotides, the CDR3 is TGTGCCAGCAGCTTAGCGTCGGGACAATTGAACACTGAAGCTTTCTTT. It yields the protein CASSLASGQLNTEAFF.